This T cell receptor (beta chain) was captured in a study of blood T cell repertoires in COVID-19. Study-wide context: PBMCs, B-cell-depleted T cells, or T cells provided the cDNA or gDNA that made up the material.

Per the study methods: Amplification of reference gene primers provided the estimated nucleated cell counts. The method was immunoSEQ multiplex PCR; TCRdb's version includes in-frame clones alone and lacks a portion of them. V, J and clone size are those of that table, while D and trimming were read from the DNA. The data show approximately 240,000 clones, approximately 80% seen once. The trim removed 6 bases at V and 4 bases at J, leaving 4 bases unmatched. This CDR3 is built from 13 residues. This receptor was identified in a woman aged 55-69 years with active or convalescent COVID-19. The rearrangement uses TRBV12-3 or TRBV12-4 and TRBJ1-1; 8 nucleotides agree with TRBD1. The sequenced sample was peripheral blood. The CDR3 region is CASSQGQGTEAFF. The CDR3 DNA follows: TGTGCCAGCAGCCAAGGACAGGGCACTGAAGCTTTCTTT.